This T cell receptor beta chain is drawn from a study of human T cells and chemical hapten exposure. Overall study: Patches that contained 0.01% DPC were applied to the upper back and read at 6 days. Study-wide results and limits: No change in TCRs above 1 in 1000 frequency was produced by DPC sensitization.

On this clonotype itself: Its antigen is unknown.

Specified time point: patch test 3, about 24 weeks after DPC sensitization. The treatment was: therapeutic diphenylcyclopropenone sensitization with weekly scalp DPC. Before extraction, the whole blood was not fractionated, and total RNA was taken from it. TCRdb recomputed calls from the RACE reads with MiXCR, one row per CDR3 protein. The table includes 100,000 to 120,000 distinct CDR3 sequences, 34% detected once. CDR1 SGDLS and CDR2 YYNGEE come from the germline V gene. Deletions cut 1 base from V and 2 bases from J, with 8 bases between. CDR3 length equals 14 residues. V gene TRBV9 combines with J gene TRBJ2-3; no definite D call. Sequencing used whole blood, obtained in connection with sensitization to the hapten diphenylcyclopropenone (DPC). This TCR was sampled from a man in his forties with alopecia areata. Some clones in this sample may be carry-over from other donors' samples. CDR3 in amino acids: CASSVQRNTDTQYF. CDR3 DNA: TGTGCCAGCAGCGTACAGCGAAACACAGATACGCAGTATTTT.